The entry that follows covers one T cell receptor (beta chain) sequence. What it recognizes is unknown. Germline CDR1 and CDR2: MNHNS and SASEGT. V was clipped by 6 bases and J by 0 bases, with 8 bases between them. The CDR3 is 14 amino acids. According to the study, TCR beta libraries were built with iRepertoire HTBI primers and CDR3-region Arm-PCR. Per the original methods: The identification of 62 TRBV and some 13 TRBJ segments was made across samples. TCRdb reprocessed the multiplex PCR reads via MiXCR and lists one record per CDR3 protein. The V and J calls come from TCRdb's annotation, not from the publication. The table records about 470,000 distinct CDR3 sequences, less than 25% of them present only once. The time point: persistent/refractory GD, antithyroid drugs over 5 years with positive TRAb. The authors made the TCR library using RNA they extracted from PBMCs. This sample stems from a study of regulatory T cells in long-lasting Graves disease.

Overall study results and limits: The study examined only peripheral blood, not thyroid tissue. New patients shared fewer than 1,000 public clonotypes, and persistent patients shared more, with approximately 2,600. Favored usage of TRBV28, TRBJ1-2 and TRBJ2-5 was recorded in persistent disease.

The clonotype comes from a female donor with Graves disease. This sequence joins TRBV6-1 and TRBJ1-4; the D is unclear. The source material was peripheral blood mononuclear cells (PBMCs), sampled when the disease was refractory, from a patient treated with antithyroid drugs. CDR3 nucleotides: TGTGCCAGCAGCCTCCTAGCAACTAATGAAAAACTGTTTTTT. Amino acids: CASSLLATNEKLFF.